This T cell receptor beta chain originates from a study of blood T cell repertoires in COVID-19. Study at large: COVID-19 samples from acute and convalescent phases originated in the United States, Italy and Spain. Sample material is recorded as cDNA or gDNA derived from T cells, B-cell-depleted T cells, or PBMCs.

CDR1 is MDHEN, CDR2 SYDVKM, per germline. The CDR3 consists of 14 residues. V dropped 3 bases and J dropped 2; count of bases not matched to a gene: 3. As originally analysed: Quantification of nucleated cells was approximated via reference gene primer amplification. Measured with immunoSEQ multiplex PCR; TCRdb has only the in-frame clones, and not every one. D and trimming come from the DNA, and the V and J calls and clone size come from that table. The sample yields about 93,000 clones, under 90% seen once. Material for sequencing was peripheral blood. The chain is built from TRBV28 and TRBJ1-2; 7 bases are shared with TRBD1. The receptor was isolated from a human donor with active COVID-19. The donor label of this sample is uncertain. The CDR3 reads CASSLGQQNYGYTF. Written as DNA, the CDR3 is TGTGCCAGCAGTTTGGGACAGCAGAACTATGGCTACACCTTC.